The rows below give T cell receptor beta chains drawn from one sample of a study of CD8+CD57+ T cells in acquired aplastic anemia. MiXCR, applied by TCRdb to the reads, yields one record per CDR3 protein. The sample lists 200,000 or so distinct CDR3 sequences, around 47% occurring once. Sequenced material: sorted CD4+, CD8+, or CD8+CD57+ T cells (not recorded which) from PBMCs. All receptors come from a human donor with aplastic anemia. Each CDR3 is given with its conserved first and last residue.

CDR3,V,J
CASSLAQNTEAFF,TRBV7-2,TRBJ1-1
CAISYSGVPYNEQFF,TRBV10-3,TRBJ2-1
CASSLVRAGVIQPQHF,TRBV12-3/TRBV12-4,TRBJ1-5
CSAKGLAGGRDTQYF,TRBV20-1,TRBJ2-3
CASSELEGIQPQYF,TRBV2,TRBJ2-5
CASSRSTGETQYF,TRBV7-3,TRBJ2-5
CASSRDIQGEAFF,TRBV5-1,TRBJ1-1
CASGKLAGDFRETQYF,TRBV9,TRBJ2-5
CASSTAGGLNYGYTF,TRBV7-2,TRBJ1-2
CSAPATNTDTQYF,TRBV20-1,TRBJ2-3
CASSLAEESPLHF,TRBV7-9,TRBJ1-6
CATCPGLPQETQYF,TRBV10-3,TRBJ2-5
CASSADGAADTEAFF,TRBV19,TRBJ1-1
CASSHTSGGDTQYF,TRBV5-4,TRBJ2-3
CASSLKRVAGSYNEQFF,TRBV12-3/TRBV12-4,TRBJ2-1
CASSIHSGNTIYF,TRBV7-8,TRBJ1-3
CSARDWGAGTGELFF,TRBV20-1,TRBJ2-2
CSVTNSGANVLTF,TRBV29-1,TRBJ2-6
CASSLPRLGFAEAFF,TRBV7-9,TRBJ1-1
CASSEAGGRWETQYF,TRBV10-2,TRBJ2-5
CASLDRSREEQYF,TRBV7-3,TRBJ2-7
CASSPDSIGQGSHGYTF,TRBV3-1,TRBJ1-2
CASSQEVKAGGYEQYF,TRBV4-3,TRBJ2-7
CAAGQGVRNQPQHF,TRBV19,TRBJ1-5
CASSHTREQPQHF,TRBV6-1,TRBJ1-5
CASSRTGDTEAFF,TRBV7-3,TRBJ1-1
CASSAQRSYGYTF,TRBV2,TRBJ1-2
CATSDLALIPNGGAAGTQYF,TRBV24-1,TRBJ2-3
CASGLRTSNQPQHF,TRBV12-5,TRBJ1-5
CASSQSTGTKQYF,TRBV4-1,TRBJ2-7
CASSIGTGGVDGGYTF,TRBV11-2,TRBJ1-2
CAGSVGLRAADYGYTF,TRBV24-1,TRBJ1-2
CASSFPFSPRETQYF,TRBV12-3/TRBV12-4,TRBJ2-5
CASSGGLADSYNEQFF,TRBV19,TRBJ2-1
CASSPGQGAKTEAFF,TRBV30,TRBJ1-1
CATRGGETAGNQPQHF,TRBV15,TRBJ1-5
CASSYSGAQPQHF,TRBV6-6,TRBJ1-5
CASSQRKGAVLFYEQYF,TRBV14,TRBJ2-7
CASSQAQGIDTQYF,TRBV4-3,TRBJ2-3
CASSSLRTGVSGELFF,TRBV7-2,TRBJ2-2
CASRRQGTNEKLFF,TRBV2,TRBJ1-4
CATSRVSDSNYGYTF,TRBV15,TRBJ1-2
CSAWVATNEKLFF,TRBV20-1,TRBJ1-4
CSARAFYGQYF,TRBV20-1,TRBJ2-7
CASSLAEYYEQYF,TRBV7-2,TRBJ2-7
CASSAGLPSTHTQYF,TRBV2,TRBJ2-3
CASSVFGDQETQYF,TRBV9,TRBJ2-5
CASSLTGVDYEHF,TRBV7-9,TRBJ1-5
CASSVEVAGIEGYTF,TRBV9,TRBJ1-2
CASSLDADALYGYTF,TRBV11-3,TRBJ1-2
CATSVTGGRVFEQFF,TRBV24-1,TRBJ2-1
CASSPSGNQPQHF,TRBV2,TRBJ1-5
CASSPRTGTNVLTF,TRBV7-2,TRBJ2-6
CASSSGTGYEQYF,TRBV7-6,TRBJ2-7